This TCR beta chain came from a study of blood T cell repertoires in COVID-19. The wider study: The study drew acute and convalescent COVID-19 samples from the United States, Italy and Spain. From T cells, B-cell-depleted T cells, or PBMCs came the material, which was cDNA or gDNA.

Seattle cases were enrolled at active infection and followed longitudinally. The germline CDR1 and CDR2 sequences are SGHNT and YYREEE (reference sequence). The CDR3 is made up of 15 amino acids. The ends were cut back, 4 bases at V and 4 bases at J, with 18 bases in the middle. Per the original data handling: Amplifying reference gene primers gave estimates of nucleated cell counts. The protocol was immunoSEQ multiplex PCR, while the TCRdb copy is restricted to in-frame clones and leaves out a portion. Clonal size and the V and J genes are those of that table, whereas D and trimming came from the DNA. The repertoire holds around 200,000 clones, with around 75% as singletons.

The TCR comes from a woman between 40 and 55 years old with COVID-19, enrolled during active disease. Material for sequencing was peripheral blood. The chain links TRBV5-4 to TRBJ2-7, with a weak D call TRBD1 (6 bases). CDR3 DNA sequence: TGTGCCAGCAGCAAGCAACAGGGTATACCATACGAGCAGTACTTC. Translation gives CASSKQQGIPYEQYF.